This T cell receptor (beta chain) was documented in a study of cytomegalovirus exposure and HLA in healthy donors. Study at large: The 130 or so validation repertoires used a platform that matched the one used for the approximately 610 first-cohort repertoires, as a later analysis reported. Overall study results and limits: There were 150 to 200 TCR beta chains listed as cytomegalovirus-associated. The classifier reportedly diagnosed cytomegalovirus status with high specificity and sensitivity. The TCR clusters that emerged in the first cohort tended, a later analysis found, to co-occur in the roughly 130 validation repertoires.

Regarding this clone: Its matching antigen is unknown. The same CDR3 arises from other DNA sequences in this sample as well.

Sequencing was performed with immunoSEQ multiplex PCR; in TCRdb, only in-frame clones are kept and a portion is missing. The sample includes under 200,000 clones, around 90% of them seen just once. The CDR3 has 13 amino acids. V shed 0 bases and J shed 1 base, with 3 bases lying between them. Germline CDR1 MNHEY, CDR2 SMNVEV (reference sequence). The TCR originated in a woman aged 18 to 35 in good health and CMV-seropositive. V gene TRBV27 combines with J gene TRBJ1-1; D uncertain. Sequencing was carried out using PBMCs. DNA for the CDR3: TGTGCCAGCAGTTTATCCAGGAACACTGAAGCTTTCTTT. Its protein is CASSLSRNTEAFF.